This T cell receptor (beta chain) came from a study of regulatory T cells in long-lasting Graves disease (dated by TCRdb to the early 2020s). The study in broad terms: To count as having persistent Graves' disease, a patient had to have received antithyroid drug treatment for over 5 years with TSH receptor autoantibodies remaining persistently positive. This study used TCR sequencing and RNA sequencing of peripheral blood to compare persistent Graves' disease patients against newly diagnosed Graves' disease patients. The study took place in China and was registered as a clinical trial. A total of around 35 samples underwent TCR sequencing: around 13 from persistent and some 20 from newly diagnosed Graves' disease patients. Antithyroid drugs had been taken for roughly 10 years on average by persistent Graves' disease patients in the clinical cohort. Summary of the overall study and its limitations: Persistent disease showed preferential use of TRBV28, TRBJ1-2 and TRBJ2-5, whereas newly diagnosed disease favored TRBV20-1 and TRBJ2-1. Compared with newly diagnosed patients, patients with persistent Graves' disease had lower TCR Shannon entropy and fewer highly expanded clones, which suggests clonal expansion. Only the TCR beta chain was sequenced and analyzed. Patients with persistent disease shared more public clonotypes (approximately 2,500) than newly diagnosed patients did (around 980). The authors acknowledged the small sample size as a limitation that may reduce accuracy. The study examined only peripheral blood because the primary lesion, thyroid tissue, could not be accessed.

In this sample, this clonotype turned up many times. Its cognate antigen has yet to be identified. Per-base quality was not reported, and no clone a single base away is much larger than it. Sample time point, as interpreted from the label and publication: persistent/refractory GD, antithyroid drugs over 5 years with positive TRAb. RNA was extracted from PBMCs in TRIzol for both TCR sequencing and RNA sequencing. The diagnosis of Graves' disease followed American Thyroid Association guidelines. Recruitment of patients was carried out at an endocrinology department in Xi'an, China. From each patient, 7.5 to 10 milliliters of peripheral blood was collected into an EDTA anticoagulant tube. Ficoll Paque Plus density gradient separation was used to isolate PBMCs, and no further T cell sorting was done. RNA quality was checked with an Agilent 2100 Bioanalyzer and agarose gel, and concentration with a NanoDrop 2000.

Library construction relied on multiplex PCR. Sequencing instrument: Illumina HiSeq 4000. CDR3 regions were amplified by Arm-PCR with iRepertoire HTBI primers to construct TCR beta libraries. PCR products were gel purified before sequencing. The paper's data handling went like this. A total of fewer than 65 TRBV and approximately 13 TRBJ segments were identified across samples and were used for gene usage analysis of CDR3 amino acid clonotypes. Filtered high-quality paired reads were merged into contigs using COPE and FqMerger. BLAST was used to align contigs to the IMGT TRBV, TRBD and TRBJ reference genes, and CDR3 was defined following IMGT. Clonotypes above 0.1% frequency were classified as highly expanded clones. Shannon entropy served as the measure of repertoire diversity, while the Gini coefficient captured V-J evenness. Public clonotypes were defined as clonotypes shared by more than one individual. Using fastp trimming at Q25 and MiXCR clonotype assembly, TCRdb reanalyzed the public sequencing data and kept in-frame beta chains. One record per CDR3 amino acid sequence lists the most common genes and DNA. None of the V and J calls come from the authors' own analysis; TCRdb made them. This sample comprises 390,000 or so distinct CDR3 sequences, approximately 25% of them detected only once. Around a quarter of the sample lies in the top ten.

The CDR3 measures 15 amino acids from cysteine to phenylalanine. Only the CDR3 part of the read is kept: 45 bases, read in frame from the first base. Sequences KGHSH (CDR1) and LQKENI (CDR2) are obtained from the germline V gene. The junction shows trimming of 0 bases on V and 4 bases on J, plus 13 bases between the germline ends. The sample consisted of peripheral blood mononuclear cells (PBMCs), taken when the disease was refractory, from a patient treated with antithyroid drugs. This receptor was identified in a woman aged 40 to 55 with Graves disease. Donor details come from another sample of the same person, matched by shared clones. The chain was built from TRBV18 and TRBJ2-7; D gene: possibly TRBD2, on 7 matching bases. The nucleotide sequence reads TGTGCCAGCTCACCACCGGGGGGGCAGGTTTACGAGCAGTACTTC. Its protein product is CASSPPGGQVYEQYF.